The 30 T cell receptor beta chains below all came from one sample that was sequenced in a study of regulatory T cells in long-lasting Graves disease. Time point: persistent/refractory GD, antithyroid drugs over 5 years with positive TRAb. After RNA was extracted from PBMCs, the TCR library was made from it. Through Arm-PCR of CDR3 regions and iRepertoire HTBI primers, TCR beta libraries were built. TCRdb independently ran MiXCR on the multiplex PCR reads; one entry per CDR3 protein. Seen here are under 450,000 distinct CDR3 sequences, about 25% observed once, and the top ten hold roughly 26%. This material consisted of peripheral blood mononuclear cells (PBMCs), taken when the disease was refractory, from a patient treated with antithyroid drugs. The receptors derive from a female donor with Graves disease.

This clonotype was observed at least ten times. The chain carries TRBV27 and TRBJ1-4; 9 nucleotides line up with TRBD1. The germline CDR1 and CDR2 sequences are MNHEY and SMNVEV (reference sequence). This CDR3 is built from 14 residues. J lost 5 bases, V lost 8 bases, and 6 bases had no gene match. The CDR3 nucleotides are TGTGCCAGCGGGCGGACAGGGGAAAATGAAAAACTGTTTTTT. Amino acids: CASGRTGENEKLFF.

This clonotype came up many times. The chain uses TRBV12-3 or TRBV12-4 and TRBJ2-5; TRBD1 agrees at 11 bases. CDR3 length: 15 amino acids. The V and J ends lost 4 bases and 5 bases, in that order; junction bases with no gene match: 6. CDR3 residues: CASSSGQGAWETQYF. Written as DNA, the CDR3 is TGTGCCAGCAGTTCCGGACAGGGGGCGTGGGAGACCCAGTACTTC.

This clonotype was seen a handful of times. This chain uses TRBV29-1 with TRBJ2-2; D is uncertain. Trimming took 4 bases from V and 6 from J, leaving 9 bases between them. There are 12 residues in the CDR3. CDR1 and CDR2 from the germline V gene are SQVTM and ANQGSEA. CDR3 in DNA: TGCAGCGTTGTAGTTGTCGCCGGGGAGCTGTTTTTT. It yields the protein CSVVVVAGELFF.

This chain joins TRBV5-1 and TRBJ1-4; D is ambiguous. Germline assignment: CDR1 SGHRS and CDR2 YFSETQ. The CDR3 length is 13 residues. Between the trimmed V and J ends, which lost 1 base and 5 bases, there was a span of 6 bases. CDR3 bases: TGCGCCAGCAGCTTGCAGATAAATGAAAAACTGTTTTTT. This translates into CASSLQINEKLFF.

The chain recombines TRBV6-1 with TRBJ2-5; 9 nucleotides agree with TRBD2. Germline CDR1 and CDR2: MNHNS and SASEGT. CDR3 size: 15 residues. J was trimmed by 2 bases and V by 7 bases; bases with no gene match: 8. This chain's CDR3 is CASNLRGRDQETQYF. As DNA, the CDR3 is TGTGCCAGCAATCTTCGCGGGAGGGATCAAGAGACCCAGTACTTC.

CDR3 region: CASRITSVNTGELFF. In DNA, the CDR3 is TGTGCCAGCAGGATCACTAGCGTGAACACCGGGGAGCTGTTTTTT. The chain has TRBV6-1 and TRBJ2-2, with TRBD2 matching 7 bases. The CDR3 contains 15 residues. V was clipped by 6 bases and J by 1 base; unmatched bases: 5. CDR1 MNHNS and CDR2 SASEGT come from the germline V gene.

In this sample, this clonotype turned up once. The CDR3 DNA reads TGTGCCAGCAGCCAGGGCGGCAGGGGGCGTGAAAAACTGTTTTTT. It encodes CASSQGGRGREKLFF. V usage is TRBV5-4 and J usage is TRBJ1-4; 8 bases agree with TRBD1. Germline-derived CDR1 and CDR2 are SGHNT and YYREEE (reference sequence). The CDR3 runs to 15 residues. V lost 4 bases and J lost 7; bases outside the gene matches: 9.

This clonotype was counted between two and nine times. The V gene is TRBV13, the J gene TRBJ1-3, with D unresolved. Looked up from germline, CDR1 is PRHDT and CDR2 is FYEKMQ (reference sequence). The CDR3 totals 15 residues. V lost 2 bases and J lost 2, with 10 bases in between. CDR3 loop: CASSLNKGPGNTIYF. CDR3 DNA: TGTGCCAGCAGCTTAAACAAGGGCCCTGGAAACACCATATATTTT.

This clonotype has a count of ten or more. This rearrangement joins TRBV5-1 to TRBJ1-4; D uncertain. Trimming cost V 0 bases and J 6 bases, with 9 bases left between them. Germline V gene lookup returns CDR1 SGHRS and CDR2 YFSETQ. This CDR3 contains 14 residues. CDR3 coding DNA: TGCGCCAGCAGCTTGGACGGGCCGTATGAAAAACTGTTTTTT. Its protein product is CASSLDGPYEKLFF.

This chain connects TRBV2 to TRBJ2-3; 7 nucleotides align to TRBD2. The CDR3 length is 15 residues. V lost 4 bases, J lost 2 bases, and 6 bases stayed unmatched. The germline V gene encodes CDR1 SNHLY and CDR2 FYNNEI. This CDR3 reads CASSGLAVYTDTQYF. The CDR3 region has the DNA TGTGCCAGCAGTGGACTAGCAGTTTACACAGATACGCAGTATTTT.

This clonotype was counted at least ten times. The chain combines TRBV2 with TRBJ1-5; the D is unclear. This CDR3 comprises 14 residues. Germline CDR1 is SNHLY and CDR2 is FYNNEI. Trimming cost V 1 base and J 5 bases, with 9 bases left between them. The CDR3 sequence is CASSEVLVDQPQHF. CDR3 DNA sequence: TGTGCCAGCAGTGAAGTGCTGGTGGATCAGCCCCAGCATTTT.

This rearrangement joins TRBV19 to TRBJ2-7; perhaps TRBD1 as D (5 bases). Trimming cost V 0 bases and J 3 bases, with 12 bases left between them. From germline, CDR1 is LNHDA and CDR2 SQIVND (reference sequence). The CDR3 extends over 15 amino acids. CDR3 nucleotides: TGTGCCAGTAGTATAGACAGGTTGACAGACTACGAGCAGTACTTC. It codes for CASSIDRLTDYEQYF. Full variable domain (remainder filled in from reference TRBV19 and TRBJ2-7): DGGITQSPKYLFRKEGQNVTLSCEQNLNHDAMYWYRQDPGQGLRLIYYSQIVNDFQKGDIAEGYSVSREKKESFPLTVTSAQKNPTAFYLCASSIDRLTDYEQYFGPGTRLTVT.

In this sample, this clonotype turned up many times. The gene calls are TRBV2 and TRBJ2-5; no clear D. Germline loops: CDR1 SNHLY, CDR2 FYNNEI. The CDR3 extends over 13 amino acids. Trimming stripped 0 bases from V and 9 bases from J, with 11 bases between. The CDR3: CASSEAPVLAQYF. The CDR3 region has the DNA TGTGCCAGCAGTGAAGCGCCTGTATTGGCCCAGTACTTC.

This clonotype has ten or more counts. The chain recombines TRBV6-1 with TRBJ2-7; D ambiguous. Trimming removed 6 bases from V and 3 bases from J, with 15 bases in between. Germline V gives CDR1 MNHNS, CDR2 SASEGT. This CDR3 contains 14 residues. CDR3 region: CASSPTLGSYEQYF. The CDR3 coding sequence is TGTGCCAGCAGCCCGACCCTCGGCAGCTACGAGCAGTACTTC.

This clonotype was recorded many times. This chain connects TRBV6-2 or TRBV6-3 to TRBJ1-5; D gene uncertain. CDR1 MNHEY and CDR2 SVGEGT come from the germline V gene. V gave up 4 bases and J gave up 0 bases, with 4 bases separating them. The CDR3 extends over 13 amino acids. The CDR3 region has the DNA TGTGCCAGCAGTTTTAATAGCAATCAGCCCCAGCATTTT. It translates to CASSFNSNQPQHF.

This clonotype was seen only a few times. The chain employs TRBV27 and TRBJ2-1; 7 bases align to TRBD2. V was pared by 6 bases and J by 7 bases, with 15 bases of the junction left unmatched. CDR1 MNHEY and CDR2 SMNVEV come from the germline V gene (reference sequence). The CDR3 extends over 16 amino acids. The CDR3 protein is CASRRPGGSYKNEQFF. The CDR3 nucleotides are TGTGCCAGCAGACGCCCGGGCGGGAGTTACAAAAATGAGCAGTTCTTC.

The rearrangement links TRBV10-3 to TRBJ2-2, with unresolved D. Germline CDR1 and CDR2: ENHRY and SYGVKD. V was clipped by 4 bases and J by 6 bases, with 3 bases between them. The CDR3 has 11 amino acids. The CDR3 coding sequence is TGTGCCATCAGTGGGGCCGGGGAGCTGTTTTTT. Translating it yields CAISGAGELFF.

V gene TRBV24-1 combines with J gene TRBJ2-1, with 7 bases lining up with TRBD2. Unmatched junction bases numbered 1, after V lost 9 bases and J lost 0 bases. Germline lookup yields CDR1 KGHDR and CDR2 SFDVKD. The CDR3 length is 13 residues. Here the CDR3 reads CATGGSSYNEQFF. The DNA of the CDR3 is TGTGCCACCGGCGGGAGCTCCTACAATGAGCAGTTCTTC.

This clonotype showed up just a few times. The CDR3 is CSVEVRAYEQYF. The CDR3, as DNA: TGCAGCGTTGAGGTCAGGGCCTACGAGCAGTACTTC. This chain connects TRBV29-1 to TRBJ2-7, with a tentative D call TRBD1 (5 bases). The CDR3 extends over 12 amino acids. CDR1 SQVTM and CDR2 ANQGSEA come from the germline V gene. V dropped 3 bases and J dropped 2 bases, with 8 bases sitting between them.

The table lists this clonotype with a few counts. The chain uses TRBV3-1 and TRBJ2-2, with 14 bases fitting TRBD2. Germline V CDR1 and CDR2: LGHDT, YNNKEL (reference sequence). V shed 4 bases and J 5 bases; nucleotides not matched to a gene: 12. The CDR3 is 19 amino acids. CDR3 sequence (DNA): TGTGCCAGCAGCCCATTCCCCGGGACTAGCGGGAGTGGGACCGGGGAGCTGTTTTTT. It encodes CASSPFPGTSGSGTGELFF.

CDR3 amino acids: CASSHEGTRKAFF. CDR3 DNA: TGTGCCAGCAGCCACGAAGGGACCCGAAAAGCTTTCTTT. The chain has TRBV3-1 and TRBJ1-1; a possible D gene is TRBD1 (5 bases). The V end lost 3 bases, the J end lost 9 bases, and 14 bases lay between the germline ends. The CDR3 sequence is 13 residues long. CDR1 LGHDT and CDR2 YNNKEL come from the germline V gene (reference sequence).

Ten or more counts support this clonotype. V gene TRBV7-2 combines with J gene TRBJ2-4; TRBD2 agrees at 10 bases. The CDR3 totals 17 residues. Germline CDR1 and CDR2: SGHTA and FQGNSA. V gave up 6 bases and J gave up 5 bases; unmatched junction bases: 13. The chain's CDR3 is CASRNLQTLAGENIQYF. CDR3 coding DNA: TGTGCCAGCAGAAACCTCCAGACGCTAGCGGGGGAAAACATTCAGTACTTC. Based on the CDR3 plus reference TRBV7-2 and TRBJ2-4, the full variable domain is GAGVSQSPSNKVTEKGKDVELRCDPISGHTALYWYRQSLGQGLEFLIYFQGNSAPDKSGLPSDRFSAERTGGSVSTLTIQRTQQEDSAVYLCASRNLQTLAGENIQYFGAGTRLSVL.

The chain joins TRBV27 to TRBJ1-5; D possibly corresponds to TRBD1 (5 bases). V was shortened by 6 bases and J by 7 bases, with 13 bases between the two germline ends. Germline CDR1 is MNHEY and CDR2 is SMNVEV (reference sequence). The CDR3 is made up of 13 amino acids. CDR3 sequence: CASSGSGHQPQHF. The CDR3 DNA reads TGTGCCAGCAGCGGGTCAGGGCACCAGCCCCAGCATTTT.

Concerning this clonotype itself: A much larger clone lies one base from this, so it may be a read error. The chain links TRBV28 to TRBJ1-2; D unclear. Germline lookup yields CDR1 MDHEN and CDR2 SYDVKM. V gave up 6 bases and J gave up 8 bases, with 10 bases separating them. The CDR3 covers 11 residues. The CDR3 DNA follows: TGTGCCAGCAGGGCCTCTTTCGGCTACACCTTC. This translates into CASRASFGYTF.

The chain recombines TRBV3-1 with TRBJ2-2, with a possible D match to TRBD1 (5 bases). The CDR3 contains 16 residues. The V end was cut by 1 base, the J end by 2 bases, with 11 bases between. Germline-derived CDR1 and CDR2 are LGHDT and YNNKEL (reference sequence). This CDR3 reads CASSQAVQGNTGELFF. In DNA form, the CDR3 reads TGTGCCAGCAGCCAAGCAGTCCAGGGCAACACCGGGGAGCTGTTTTTT.

The J gene is TRBJ2-5, the V gene TRBV5-4; D possibly corresponds to TRBD2 (6 bases). The CDR3 runs to 14 residues. V was cut by 1 base and J by 3 bases, with 10 bases left in between. CDR1 SGHNT and CDR2 YYREEE come from the germline V gene (reference sequence). CDR3 sequence reads: CASSLTGAKETQYF. The CDR3 nucleotides read TGTGCCAGCAGCTTGACGGGAGCTAAAGAGACCCAGTACTTC.

V is TRBV3-1 and J is TRBJ2-7; TRBD2 matches 12 bases. Trimming removed 4 bases from V and 5 bases from J; junction bases left unmatched: 0. The germline V gene encodes CDR1 LGHDT and CDR2 YNNKEL (reference sequence). CDR3 length: 13 residues. Here the CDR3 DNA reads TGTGCCAGCAGCCGGACTAGCGGGGACGAGCAGTACTTC. This codes for CASSRTSGDEQYF.

The V and J genes are TRBV10-3 and TRBJ1-2; 7 nucleotides line up with TRBD1. CDR3 length: 14 amino acids. CDR1 is ENHRY, CDR2 SYGVKD, per germline. J was trimmed by 5 bases and V by 4 bases; bases with no gene match: 7. This CDR3 reads CAISADQGGYGYTF. The CDR3 coding sequence is TGTGCCATCAGTGCTGACCAGGGGGGGTATGGCTACACCTTC.

V and J are TRBV7-9 and TRBJ2-2, with TRBD1 matching 8 bases. CDR3 length: 13 residues. The germline V gene encodes CDR1 SEHNR and CDR2 FQNEAQ (reference sequence). Trimming removed 5 bases from V and 9 bases from J; junction bases left unmatched: 5. CDR3: CASSPQGVRELFF. The CDR3 bases are TGTGCCAGCAGCCCACAGGGGGTCCGGGAGCTGTTTTTT.

This clonotype was detected a few times. The chain recombines TRBV5-4 with TRBJ2-3, with 9 nucleotides matching TRBD2. This CDR3 contains 15 residues. Germline CDR1 SGHNT, CDR2 YYREEE (reference sequence). Germline trimming cut 0 bases from V and 6 bases from J; bases unmatched to any gene: 5. The CDR3 bases are TGTGCCAGCAGCTTGGAGGGACTAGCTTTGGATACGCAGTATTTT. It encodes CASSLEGLALDTQYF.